Described below is a single T cell receptor (beta chain) sequence and its context. The antigen is undetermined. One end of the junction fails to match germline, which may point to a read error. This entry is derived from a study of response to subunit inactivated influenza vaccine. General study points: Seasonal influenza vaccination, on each occasion, was suggested by the authors to recruit few new T cells.

Each CDR3 protein gets one entry after TCRdb re-called the RT-PCR reads with MiXCR. The sample consists of a few hundred thousand distinct CDR3 sequences, 20% to 25% of them appearing once. Germline CDR1 reads LGHDT; CDR2 reads YNNKEL (reference sequence). The CDR3 length is 14 residues. This chain links TRBV3-1 with TRBJ1-5, with D unclear. The receptor's source is a man aged 45 to 75 who received an inactivated influenza vaccine. Sample: PBMCs from blood, taken less than 22 months after vaccination. DNA for the CDR3: TGTGCCAGCAGCCAAGATCCCAGCAATCAGGCCCAGCATTTT. This sequence encodes CASSQDPSNQAQHF. Full variable domain (rest looked up from reference TRBV3-1 and TRBJ1-5): DTAVSQTPKYLVTQMGNDKSIKCEQNLGHDTMYWYKQDSKKFLKIMFSYNNKELIINETVPNRFSPKSPDKAHLNLHINSLELGDSAVYFCASSQDPSNQAQHFGDGTRLSIL.